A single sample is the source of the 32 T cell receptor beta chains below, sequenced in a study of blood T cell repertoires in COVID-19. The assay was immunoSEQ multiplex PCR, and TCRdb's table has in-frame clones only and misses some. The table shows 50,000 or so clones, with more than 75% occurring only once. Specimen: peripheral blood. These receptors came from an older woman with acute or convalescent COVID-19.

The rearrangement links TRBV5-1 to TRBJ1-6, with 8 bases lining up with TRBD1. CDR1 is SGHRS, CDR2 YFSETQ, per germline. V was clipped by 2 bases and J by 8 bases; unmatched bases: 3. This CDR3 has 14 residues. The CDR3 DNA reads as TGCGCCAGCAGCTTCGGACAGGGCGATTCACCCCTCCACTTT. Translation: CASSFGQGDSPLHF. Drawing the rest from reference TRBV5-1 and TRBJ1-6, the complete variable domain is KAGVTQTPRYLIKTRGQQVTLSCSPISGHRSVSWYQQTPGQGLQFLFEYFSETQRNKGNFPGRFSGRQFSNSRSEMNVSTLELGDSALYLCASSFGQGDSPLHFGNGTRLTVT.

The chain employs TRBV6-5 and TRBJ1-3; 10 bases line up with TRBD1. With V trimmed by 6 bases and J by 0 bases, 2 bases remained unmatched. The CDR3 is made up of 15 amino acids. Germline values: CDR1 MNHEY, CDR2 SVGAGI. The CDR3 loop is CASSRQGASGNTIYF. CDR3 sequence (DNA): TGTGCCAGCAGCCGACAGGGGGCCTCTGGAAACACCATATATTTT.

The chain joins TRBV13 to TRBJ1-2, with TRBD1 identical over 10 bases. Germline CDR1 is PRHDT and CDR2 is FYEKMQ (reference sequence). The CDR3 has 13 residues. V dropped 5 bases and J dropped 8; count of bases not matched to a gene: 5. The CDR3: CASSGTGERGYTF. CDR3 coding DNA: TGTGCCAGCAGCGGGACAGGGGAAAGAGGCTACACCTTC.

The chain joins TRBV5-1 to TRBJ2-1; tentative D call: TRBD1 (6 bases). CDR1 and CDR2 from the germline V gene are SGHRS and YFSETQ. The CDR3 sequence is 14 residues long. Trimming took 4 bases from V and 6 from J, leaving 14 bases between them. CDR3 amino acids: CASSLPGQANEQFF. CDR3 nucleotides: TGCGCCAGCAGCCTCCCGGGACAAGCCAATGAGCAGTTCTTC. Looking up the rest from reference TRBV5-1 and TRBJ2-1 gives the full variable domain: KAGVTQTPRYLIKTRGQQVTLSCSPISGHRSVSWYQQTPGQGLQFLFEYFSETQRNKGNFPGRFSGRQFSNSRSEMNVSTLELGDSALYLCASSLPGQANEQFFGPGTRLTVL.

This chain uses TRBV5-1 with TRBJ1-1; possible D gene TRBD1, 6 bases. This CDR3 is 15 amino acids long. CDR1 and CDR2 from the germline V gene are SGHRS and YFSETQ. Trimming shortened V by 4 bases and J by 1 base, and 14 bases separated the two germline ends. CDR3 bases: TGCGCCAGCAGCCCGGCGGGGGGGCGGAACACTGAAGCTTTCTTT. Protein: CASSPAGGRNTEAFF.

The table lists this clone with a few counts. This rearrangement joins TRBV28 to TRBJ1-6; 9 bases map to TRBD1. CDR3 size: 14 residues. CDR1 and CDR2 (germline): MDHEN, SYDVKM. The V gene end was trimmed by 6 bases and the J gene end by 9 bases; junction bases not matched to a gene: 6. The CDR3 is CASSPGQGFSPLHF. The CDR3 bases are TGTGCCAGCAGCCCGGGACAGGGTTTTTCACCCCTCCACTTT.

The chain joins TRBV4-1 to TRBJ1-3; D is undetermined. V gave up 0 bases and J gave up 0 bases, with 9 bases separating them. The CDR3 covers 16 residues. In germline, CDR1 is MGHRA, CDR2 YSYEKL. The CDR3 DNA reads TGCGCCAGCAGCCAAGATGGCGGTCTCTCTGGAAACACCATATATTTT. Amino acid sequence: CASSQDGGLSGNTIYF.

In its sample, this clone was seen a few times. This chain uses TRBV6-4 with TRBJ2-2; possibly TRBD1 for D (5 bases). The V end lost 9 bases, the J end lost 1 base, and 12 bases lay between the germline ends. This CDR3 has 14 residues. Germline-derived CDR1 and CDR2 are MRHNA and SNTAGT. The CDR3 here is CASSPTGNTGELFF. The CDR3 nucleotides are TGTGCCAGTAGTCCCACAGGGAACACCGGGGAGCTGTTTTTT.

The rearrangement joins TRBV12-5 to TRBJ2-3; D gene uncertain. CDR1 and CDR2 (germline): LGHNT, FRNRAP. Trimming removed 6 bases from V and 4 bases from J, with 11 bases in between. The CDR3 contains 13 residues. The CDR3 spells CASGNKPSDTQYF. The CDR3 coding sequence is TGTGCTAGTGGGAACAAACCGTCAGATACGCAGTATTTT.

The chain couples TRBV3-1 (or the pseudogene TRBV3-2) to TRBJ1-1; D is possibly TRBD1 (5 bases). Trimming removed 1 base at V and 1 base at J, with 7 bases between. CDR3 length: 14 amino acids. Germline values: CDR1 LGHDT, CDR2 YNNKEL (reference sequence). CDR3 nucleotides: TGTGCCAGCAGCCAAGCCCAGGGGAACACTGAAGCTTTCTTT. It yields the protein CASSQAQGNTEAFF.

CDR3 region: CASSPSFREIVVGEAFF. The CDR3 bases are TGTGCCAGCAGCCCTAGCTTTCGGGAAATCGTGGTTGGTGAAGCTTTCTTT. V gene TRBV13 combines with J gene TRBJ1-1; D unclear. The CDR3 is made up of 17 amino acids. The V end lost 5 bases, the J end lost 7 bases, and 26 bases lay between the germline ends. The germline V gene has CDR1 PRHDT and CDR2 FYEKMQ (reference sequence).

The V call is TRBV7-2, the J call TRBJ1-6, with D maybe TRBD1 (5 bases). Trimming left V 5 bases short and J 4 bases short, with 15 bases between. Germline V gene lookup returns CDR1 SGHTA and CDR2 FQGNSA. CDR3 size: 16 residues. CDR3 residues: CASSPHPPGYNSPLHF. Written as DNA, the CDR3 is TGTGCCAGCAGCCCACATCCCCCAGGGTATAATTCACCCCTCCACTTT.

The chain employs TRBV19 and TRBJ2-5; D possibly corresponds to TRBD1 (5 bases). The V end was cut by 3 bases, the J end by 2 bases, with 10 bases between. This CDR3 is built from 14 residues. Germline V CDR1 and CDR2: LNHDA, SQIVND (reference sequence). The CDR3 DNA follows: TGTGCCAGTAGTATCCGGACAACTCAAGAGACCCAGTACTTC. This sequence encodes CASSIRTTQETQYF.

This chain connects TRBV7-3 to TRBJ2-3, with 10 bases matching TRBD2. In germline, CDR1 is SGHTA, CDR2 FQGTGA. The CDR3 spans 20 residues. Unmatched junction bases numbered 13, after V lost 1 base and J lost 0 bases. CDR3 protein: CASSLRGAGLADASTDTQYF. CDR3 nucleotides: TGTGCCAGCAGCTTAAGAGGGGCAGGACTAGCGGATGCTAGCACAGATACGCAGTATTTT.

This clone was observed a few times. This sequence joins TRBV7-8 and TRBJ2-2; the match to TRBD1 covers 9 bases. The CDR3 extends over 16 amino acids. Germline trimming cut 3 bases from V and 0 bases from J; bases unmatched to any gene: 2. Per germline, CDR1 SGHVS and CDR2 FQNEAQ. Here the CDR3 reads CASSFGTGTNTGELFF. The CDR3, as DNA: TGTGCCAGCAGCTTTGGGACAGGGACGAACACCGGGGAGCTGTTTTTT. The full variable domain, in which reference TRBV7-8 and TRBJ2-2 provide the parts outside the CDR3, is GAGVSQSPRYKVAKRGQDVALRCDPISGHVSLFWYQQALGQGPEFLTYFQNEAQLDKSGLPSDRFFAERPEGSVSTLKIQRTQQEDSAVYLCASSFGTGTNTGELFFGEGSRLTVL.

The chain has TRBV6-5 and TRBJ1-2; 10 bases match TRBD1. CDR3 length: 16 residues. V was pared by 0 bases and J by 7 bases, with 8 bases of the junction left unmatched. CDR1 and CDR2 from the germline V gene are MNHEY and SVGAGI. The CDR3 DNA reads TGTGCCAGCAGTTACTCTCGGGACAGGGGTGCGTCTGGCTACACCTTC. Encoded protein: CASSYSRDRGASGYTF.

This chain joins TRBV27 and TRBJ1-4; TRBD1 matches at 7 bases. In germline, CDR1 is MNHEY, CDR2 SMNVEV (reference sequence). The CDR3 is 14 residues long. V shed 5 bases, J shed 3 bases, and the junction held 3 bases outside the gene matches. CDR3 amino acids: CASSQDRANEKLFF. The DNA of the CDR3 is TGTGCCAGCAGTCAAGACAGGGCTAATGAAAAACTGTTTTTT.

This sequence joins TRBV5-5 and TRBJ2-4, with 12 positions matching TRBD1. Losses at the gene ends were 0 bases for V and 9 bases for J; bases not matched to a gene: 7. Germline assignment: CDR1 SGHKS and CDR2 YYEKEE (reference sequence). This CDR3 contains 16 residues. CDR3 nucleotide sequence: TGTGCCAGCAGCTTGGCCAAGGGGACAGGGGGCGGCATTCAGTACTTC. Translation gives CASSLAKGTGGGIQYF.

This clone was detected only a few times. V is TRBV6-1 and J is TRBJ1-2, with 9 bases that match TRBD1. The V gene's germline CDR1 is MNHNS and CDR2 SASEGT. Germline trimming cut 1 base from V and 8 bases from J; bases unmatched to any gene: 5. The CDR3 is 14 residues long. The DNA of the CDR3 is TGTGCCAGCAGTGAAGGGACAGGGGATGTGGGCTACACCTTC. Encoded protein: CASSEGTGDVGYTF.

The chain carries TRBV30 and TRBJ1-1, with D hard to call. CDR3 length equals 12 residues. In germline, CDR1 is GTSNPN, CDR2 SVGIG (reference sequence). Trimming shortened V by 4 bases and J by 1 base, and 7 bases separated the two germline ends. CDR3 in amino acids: CAWIKANTEAFF. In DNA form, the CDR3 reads TGTGCCTGGATTAAAGCGAACACTGAAGCTTTCTTT.

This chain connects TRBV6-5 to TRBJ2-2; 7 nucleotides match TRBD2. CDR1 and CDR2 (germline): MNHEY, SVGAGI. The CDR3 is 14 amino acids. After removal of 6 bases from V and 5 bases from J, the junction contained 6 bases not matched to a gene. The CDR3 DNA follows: TGTGCCAGCAGATCCGGGAGGATAACCGGGGAGCTGTTTTTT. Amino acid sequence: CASRSGRITGELFF.

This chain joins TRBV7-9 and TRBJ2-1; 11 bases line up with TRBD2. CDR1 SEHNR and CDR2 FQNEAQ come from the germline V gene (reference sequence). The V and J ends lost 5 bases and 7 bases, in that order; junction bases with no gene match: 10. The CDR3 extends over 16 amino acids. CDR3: CASSPGASGGTNEQFF. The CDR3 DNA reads TGTGCCAGCAGCCCCGGAGCTAGCGGGGGGACTAATGAGCAGTTCTTC.

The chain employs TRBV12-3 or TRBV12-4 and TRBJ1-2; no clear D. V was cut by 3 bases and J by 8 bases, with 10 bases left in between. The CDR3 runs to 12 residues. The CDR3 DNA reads TGTGCCAGCAGTTTCCGTTCGCGCGGCTACACCTTC. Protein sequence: CASSFRSRGYTF.

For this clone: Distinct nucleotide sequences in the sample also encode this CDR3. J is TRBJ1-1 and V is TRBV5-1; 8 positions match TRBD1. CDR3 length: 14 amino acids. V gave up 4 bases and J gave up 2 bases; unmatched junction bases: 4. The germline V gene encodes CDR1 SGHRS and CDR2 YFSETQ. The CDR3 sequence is CASSQQGANTEAFF. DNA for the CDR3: TGCGCCAGCAGCCAGCAGGGGGCCAACACTGAAGCTTTCTTT.

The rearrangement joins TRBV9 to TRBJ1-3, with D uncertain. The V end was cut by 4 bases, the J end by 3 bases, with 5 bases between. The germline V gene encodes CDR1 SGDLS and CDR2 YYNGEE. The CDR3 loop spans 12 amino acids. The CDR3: CASSRVGNTIYF. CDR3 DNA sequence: TGTGCCAGCAGCAGAGTTGGAAACACCATATATTTT.

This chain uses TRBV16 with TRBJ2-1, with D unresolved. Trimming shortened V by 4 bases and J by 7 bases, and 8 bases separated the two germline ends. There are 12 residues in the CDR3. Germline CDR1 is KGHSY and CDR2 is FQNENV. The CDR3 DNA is TGTGCCAGCAGCCTTACAGTTAATGAGCAGTTCTTC. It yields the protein CASSLTVNEQFF.

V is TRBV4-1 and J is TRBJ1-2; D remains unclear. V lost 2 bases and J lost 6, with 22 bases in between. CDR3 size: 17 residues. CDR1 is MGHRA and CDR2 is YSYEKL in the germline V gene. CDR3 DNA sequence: TGCGCCAGCAGCCAAAGAATCCCCCCGGCGGGCGCGGATGGCTACACCTTC. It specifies CASSQRIPPAGADGYTF.

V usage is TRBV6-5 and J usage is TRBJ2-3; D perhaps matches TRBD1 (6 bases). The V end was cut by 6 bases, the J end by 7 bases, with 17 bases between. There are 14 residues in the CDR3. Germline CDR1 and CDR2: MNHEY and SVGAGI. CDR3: CASRNDLQGNTQYF. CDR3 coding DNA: TGTGCCAGCAGGAACGATTTACAGGGCAATACGCAGTATTTT.

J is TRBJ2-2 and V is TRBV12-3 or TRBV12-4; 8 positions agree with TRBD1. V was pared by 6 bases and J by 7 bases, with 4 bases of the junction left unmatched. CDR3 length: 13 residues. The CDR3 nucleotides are TGTGCCAGCAGGGGACAGGCGGTCGGGGAGCTGTTTTTT. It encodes CASRGQAVGELFF.

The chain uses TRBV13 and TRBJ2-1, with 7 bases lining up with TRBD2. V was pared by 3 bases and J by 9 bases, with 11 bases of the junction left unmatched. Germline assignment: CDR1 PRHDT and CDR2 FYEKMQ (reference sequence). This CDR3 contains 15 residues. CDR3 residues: CASSFTAGELTEQFF. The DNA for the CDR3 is TGTGCCAGCAGCTTTACGGCGGGAGAACTGACTGAGCAGTTCTTC.

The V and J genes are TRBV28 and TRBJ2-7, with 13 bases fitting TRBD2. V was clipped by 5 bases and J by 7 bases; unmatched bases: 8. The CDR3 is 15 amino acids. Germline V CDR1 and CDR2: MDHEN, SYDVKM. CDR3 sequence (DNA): TGTGCCAGCAGTCCGACTAGCGGGGGGTTCGGGGAGCAGTACTTC. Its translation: CASSPTSGGFGEQYF.

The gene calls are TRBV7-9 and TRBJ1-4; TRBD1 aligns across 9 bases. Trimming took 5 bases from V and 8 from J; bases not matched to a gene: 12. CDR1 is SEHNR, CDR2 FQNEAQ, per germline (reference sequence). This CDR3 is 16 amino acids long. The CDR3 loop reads CASSQASGQGGEKLFF. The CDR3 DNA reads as TGTGCCAGCAGCCAGGCTTCGGGACAGGGCGGGGAAAAACTGTTTTTT.